The present entry profiles one T cell receptor (beta chain) with its context. Its antigen remains unknown. The data were obtained in a study of T cell responses to AZD1222 COVID-19 vaccine. Investigators merged groups given second doses at roughly 4 or roughly 12 weeks. Whole-study results and caveats: Spike-specific TCR repertoires showed rising breadth and depth after two AZD1222 doses. Repertoire samples came only from after the peak T cell response. The donor cohort was predominantly white British with a female majority, and clonal diversity may have been underestimated.

Germline values: CDR1 MNHEY, CDR2 SMNVEV (reference sequence). CDR3 length: 19 residues. The V segment lost 6 bases and the J segment 0 bases; nucleotides outside the gene matches: 15. This table comes from immunoSEQ multiplex PCR, and its TCRdb copy is limited to in-frame clones, with some not included. Altogether 100,000 to 150,000 clones are present, about 89% being singletons, with the ten largest covering approximately 6.5%. The V call is TRBV27, the J call TRBJ1-4, with 8 positions matching TRBD1. The receptor was isolated from an adult who received the AZD1222 COVID-19 vaccine. The starting material was peripheral blood, obtained 28 days after the second AZD1222 dose. The CDR3 nucleotides read TGTGCCAGCAGCATTCGGCGGCAGGGGGCGATATCAACTAATGAAAAACTGTTTTTT. Protein sequence: CASSIRRQGAISTNEKLFF. The variable domain in full, completed from reference TRBV27 and TRBJ1-4, reads EAQVTQNPRYLITVTGKKLTVTCSQNMNHEYMSWYRQDPGLGLRQIYYSMNVEVTDKGDVPEGYKVSRKEKRNFPLILESPSPNQTSLYFCASSIRRQGAISTNEKLFFGSGTQLSVL.